The 17 T cell receptor beta chains below come from one sample, sequenced in a study of blood T cell repertoires in COVID-19. The assay was immunoSEQ multiplex PCR, and TCRdb's table has in-frame clones only and misses some. The top ten clones hold approximately 2% of a sample with approximately 240,000 clones, over 80% of them seen once. Sequencing was carried out using PBMCs or T cells enriched from blood (not recorded which). These TCRs come from a woman between 18 and 29 years old who had recovered from COVID-19.

The chain couples TRBV18 to TRBJ1-5; 8 bases map to TRBD1. There are 13 residues in the CDR3. CDR1 and CDR2 from the germline V gene are KGHSH and LQKENI. The junction had 1 base not matched to a gene; V was cut back by 6 bases and J by 3 bases. The CDR3 nucleotides are TGTGCCAGCTCCCAGGGGGCCAATCAGCCCCAGCATTTT. Translated: CASSQGANQPQHF.

This clone was seen a single time. CDR3 in amino acids: CASSLSGGSRGTEAFF. CDR3 bases: TGTGCCAGCAGCTTATCAGGGGGAAGTCGAGGCACTGAAGCTTTCTTT. The V and J genes are TRBV7-9 and TRBJ1-1; 7 nucleotides match TRBD1. The trim removed 2 bases at V and 4 bases at J, leaving 10 bases unmatched. Germline CDR1 SEHNR, CDR2 FQNEAQ (reference sequence). This CDR3 region has 16 residues.

This clone has more than one count but fewer than ten. The J gene is TRBJ2-3, the V gene TRBV3-1 (or the pseudogene TRBV3-2); 8 bases align to TRBD2. There are 15 residues in the CDR3. Germline assignment: CDR1 LGHDT and CDR2 YNNKEL (reference sequence). Unmatched junction bases numbered 4, after V lost 1 base and J lost 4 bases. The CDR3 is CASSQGGGIADTQYF. In DNA form, the CDR3 reads TGTGCCAGCAGCCAAGGCGGGGGGATCGCAGATACGCAGTATTTT.

The chain joins TRBV7-9 to TRBJ1-4; 7 nucleotides line up with TRBD1. V dropped 0 bases and J dropped 7; count of bases not matched to a gene: 8. The CDR3 runs 16 residues. Germline lookup yields CDR1 SEHNR and CDR2 FQNEAQ (reference sequence). CDR3 in amino acids: CASSLATTGSSEKLFF. DNA of the CDR3: TGTGCCAGCAGCTTAGCCACGACAGGGTCCAGTGAAAAACTGTTTTTT. Filled out from reference TRBV7-9 and TRBJ1-4, the complete variable domain reads DTGVSQNPRHKITKRGQNVTFRCDPISEHNRLYWYRQTLGQGPEFLTYFQNEAQLEKSRLLSDRFSAERPKGSFSTLEIQRTEQGDSAMYLCASSLATTGSSEKLFFGSGTQLSVL.

The chain is built from TRBV11-2 and TRBJ2-5; D is possibly TRBD1 (5 bases). This CDR3 is built from 15 residues. Per germline, CDR1 SGHAT and CDR2 FQNNGV. Trimming took off 5 bases at V and 1 base at J, with 14 bases between the two ends. CDR3: CASSKAGTGQETQYF. CDR3 coding DNA: TGTGCCAGCAGCAAGGCCGGAACAGGCCAAGAGACCCAGTACTTC.

This rearrangement joins TRBV5-4 to TRBJ1-2; D is ambiguous. In germline, CDR1 is SGHNT, CDR2 YYREEE (reference sequence). The CDR3 extends over 15 amino acids. The V end was cut by 2 bases, the J end by 3 bases, with 14 bases between. CDR3 nucleotides: TGTGCCAGCAGCTTCTCCGAAGCTTACGACTATGGCTACACCTTC. Translated, it gives CASSFSEAYDYGYTF.

This chain connects TRBV2 to TRBJ1-4; 9 nucleotides match TRBD1. Germline values: CDR1 SNHLY, CDR2 FYNNEI. The CDR3 spans 15 residues. The trim removed 3 bases at V and 8 bases at J, leaving 7 bases unmatched. The CDR3 DNA is TGTGCCAGCAGTGACTCGGACAGGGGAATCGAAAAACTGTTTTTT. Amino acid sequence: CASSDSDRGIEKLFF.

The rearrangement uses TRBV25-1 and TRBJ1-2, with 8 bases fitting TRBD1. V trimming: 1 base; J trimming: 5 bases; junction bases outside the gene matches: 6. The germline CDR1 and CDR2 sequences are MGHDK and SYGVNS. The CDR3 sequence is 15 residues long. This chain's CDR3 is CASSESGGAGYGYTF. CDR3 sequence (DNA): TGTGCCAGCAGTGAATCAGGGGGCGCCGGGTATGGCTACACCTTC.

This chain joins TRBV2 and TRBJ2-3; 9 nucleotides align to TRBD2. Trimming removed 1 base from V and 3 bases from J; junction bases left unmatched: 8. Germline assignment: CDR1 SNHLY and CDR2 FYNNEI. The CDR3 sequence is 17 residues long. The CDR3 nucleotides are TGTGCCAGCAGTGAAGTGCTGGGCGGGAGGGGAACAGATACGCAGTATTTT. This codes for CASSEVLGGRGTDTQYF.

This sequence joins TRBV5-4 and TRBJ2-1, with 9 bases lining up with TRBD2. The CDR3 totals 16 residues. Germline V gene lookup returns CDR1 SGHNT and CDR2 YYREEE (reference sequence). J lost 8 bases, V lost 0 bases, and 9 bases had no gene match. CDR3 bases: TGTGCCAGCAGCTTGGCCGCGGGAGGGCCACGCCATGAGCAGTTCTTC. Its protein product is CASSLAAGGPRHEQFF.

This rearrangement joins TRBV24-1 to TRBJ2-2; D may be TRBD2 (5 bases). V was cut by 5 bases and J by 3 bases, with 18 bases left in between. The CDR3 sequence is 17 residues long. Germline V gene sequence: CDR1 KGHDR, CDR2 SFDVKD. For the CDR3, the DNA is TGTGCCACCAGTGGGCCAAACATGGTGAGGGACACCGGGGAGCTGTTTTTT. It translates to CATSGPNMVRDTGELFF.

The V call is TRBV28, the J call TRBJ1-2, with 8 bases that match TRBD1. The V gene's germline CDR1 is MDHEN and CDR2 SYDVKM. This CDR3 is 16 amino acids long. V was clipped by 2 bases and J by 3 bases; unmatched bases: 8. The CDR3 sequence: CASSLGGQEIYYGYTF. DNA for the CDR3: TGTGCCAGCAGTTTAGGGGGACAGGAGATATACTATGGCTACACCTTC.

The chain carries TRBV15 and TRBJ1-2, with unresolved D. Per the germline V gene, CDR1 is LNHNV and CDR2 is YYDKDF (reference sequence). The CDR3 has 14 amino acids. Trimming took 2 bases from V and 6 from J, leaving 13 bases between them. The CDR3 here is CATSRPYGQDGYTF. DNA of the CDR3: TGTGCCACCAGCAGACCCTACGGCCAGGATGGCTACACCTTC.

This clone was seen a few times. The gene calls are TRBV7-9 and TRBJ2-1; 8 bases agree with TRBD2. J was trimmed by 4 bases and V by 4 bases; bases with no gene match: 15. This CDR3 contains 18 residues. Germline lookup yields CDR1 SEHNR and CDR2 FQNEAQ (reference sequence). CDR3 nucleotide sequence: TGTGCCAGCAGCTCACCCAAGACTAGCGCGGTAATGTACAATGAGCAGTTCTTC. Residues: CASSSPKTSAVMYNEQFF.

The chain joins TRBV15 to TRBJ2-5; the match to TRBD2 covers 7 bases. Unmatched junction bases numbered 7, after V lost 2 bases and J lost 1 base. Germline V gene data show CDR1 as LNHNV and CDR2 as YYDKDF (reference sequence). There are 16 residues in the CDR3. CDR3: CATSRHPGLTQETQYF. The DNA for the CDR3 is TGTGCCACCAGCAGACATCCGGGACTAACCCAAGAGACCCAGTACTTC.

V gene TRBV19 combines with J gene TRBJ2-1; 8 bases align to TRBD2. This CDR3 has 14 amino acids. V was pared by 3 bases and J by 10 bases, with 8 bases of the junction left unmatched. From germline, CDR1 is LNHDA and CDR2 SQIVND (reference sequence). This CDR3 reads CASSIRARGGEQFF. The CDR3 DNA reads TGTGCCAGTAGTATCCGGGCTCGGGGGGGCGAGCAGTTCTTC.

The chain has TRBV7-9 and TRBJ1-3, with D perhaps TRBD1 (6 bases). V shed 4 bases and J shed 8 bases, with 15 bases lying between them. The CDR3 covers 14 residues. CDR1 and CDR2 from the germline V gene are SEHNR and FQNEAQ (reference sequence). The CDR3 here is CASSSDRSRDTIYF. DNA for the CDR3: TGTGCCAGCAGCTCCGACAGGTCACGGGACACCATATATTTT.